This TCR beta chain comes out of a study of blood T cell repertoires in COVID-19. Data came from immunoSEQ multiplex PCR; TCRdb stores just in-frame clones and leaves some out. In the table there are approximately 70,000 clones, roughly 80% of which are singletons. This clone was seen only once. Germline values: CDR1 SNHLY, CDR2 FYNNEI. The V segment lost 5 bases and the J segment 5 bases; nucleotides outside the gene matches: 4. The length of the CDR3 is 14 residues. The receptor's source is a woman older than 75 with acute or convalescent COVID-19. V usage is TRBV2 and J usage is TRBJ1-4; 8 bases are shared with TRBD1. Sequenced: peripheral blood. The CDR3 DNA is TGTGCCAGCAGTCGAGACAGGGGAAATGAAAAACTGTTTTTT. Translating gives CASSRDRGNEKLFF.